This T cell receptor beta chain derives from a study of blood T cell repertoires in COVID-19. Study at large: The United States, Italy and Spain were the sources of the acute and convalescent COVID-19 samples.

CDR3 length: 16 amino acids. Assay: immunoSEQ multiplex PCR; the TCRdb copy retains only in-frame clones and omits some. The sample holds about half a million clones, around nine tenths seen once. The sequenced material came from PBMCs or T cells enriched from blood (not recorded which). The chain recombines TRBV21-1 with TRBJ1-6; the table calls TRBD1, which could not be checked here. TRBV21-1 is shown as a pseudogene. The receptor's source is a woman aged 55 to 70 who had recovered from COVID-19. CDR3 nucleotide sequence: TGTGCCAGCATATCACAGGGGAAGGAGTATAATTCACCCCTCCACTTT. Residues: CASISQGKEYNSPLHF.